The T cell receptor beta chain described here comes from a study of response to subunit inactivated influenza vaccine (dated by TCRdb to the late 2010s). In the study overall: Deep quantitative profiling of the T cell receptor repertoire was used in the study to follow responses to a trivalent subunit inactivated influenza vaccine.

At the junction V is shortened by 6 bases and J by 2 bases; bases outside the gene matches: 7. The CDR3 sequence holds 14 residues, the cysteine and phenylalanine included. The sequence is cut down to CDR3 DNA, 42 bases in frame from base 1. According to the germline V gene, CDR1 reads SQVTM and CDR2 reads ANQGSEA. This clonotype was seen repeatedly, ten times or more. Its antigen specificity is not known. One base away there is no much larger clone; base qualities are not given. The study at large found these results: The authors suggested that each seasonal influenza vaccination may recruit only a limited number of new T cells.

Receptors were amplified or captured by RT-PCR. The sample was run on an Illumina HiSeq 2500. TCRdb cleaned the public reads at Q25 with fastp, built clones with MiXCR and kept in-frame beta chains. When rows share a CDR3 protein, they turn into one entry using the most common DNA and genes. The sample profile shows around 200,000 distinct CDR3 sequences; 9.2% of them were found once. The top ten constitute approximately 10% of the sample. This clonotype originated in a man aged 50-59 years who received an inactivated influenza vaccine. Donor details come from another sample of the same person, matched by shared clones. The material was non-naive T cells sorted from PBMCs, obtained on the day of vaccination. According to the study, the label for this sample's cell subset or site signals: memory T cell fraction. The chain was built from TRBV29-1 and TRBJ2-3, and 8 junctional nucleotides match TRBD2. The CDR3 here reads CSVAAGDITDTQYF. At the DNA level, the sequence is TGCAGCGTCGCAGCGGGAGATATCACAGATACGCAGTATTTT.